This TCR beta chain was documented in a study of shared clonotypes between healthy human individuals. Across the study: Donors were a couple of women and a few men aged 18 to 49.

Sequencing used immunoSEQ multiplex PCR; TCRdb keeps in-frame clones, though not all of them. The sample records about 670,000 clones, roughly 70% being singletons. Material: memory CD4+ T cells sorted from blood. Subset here: CD45RA-negative fraction. The source is a woman under 40 in good health.

Here the CDR3 DNA reads TGTGCCAGCAGCAAAGGAAGACCAGGGAATGGCTACACCTTC. This translates into CASSKGRPGNGYTF. This chain links TRBV5-6 with TRBJ1-2; D is possibly TRBD1 (5 bases). Germline V CDR1 and CDR2: SGHDT, YYEEEE. The CDR3 sequence is 14 residues long. V shed 4 bases and J shed 6 bases, with 16 bases lying between them.